The source of this TCR beta chain is a study of blood T cell repertoires in COVID-19. Original methodology: By means of reference gene primer amplification, nucleated cell counts were estimated. TCRdb's copy holds only in-frame clones and misses some; the assay was immunoSEQ multiplex PCR. D and trimming come from the DNA, and the V and J calls and clone size come from that table. This sample has some 250,000 clones, with approximately 83% found just once. This receptor was obtained from a woman aged 25 to 39 who had recovered from COVID-19. Input material: peripheral blood.

CDR3 bases: TGTGCCAGCTCACCACTCGGACTAGCGGGGGGCTCGGATACGCAGTATTTT. Its translation: CASSPLGLAGGSDTQYF. J is TRBJ2-3 and V is TRBV18; the match to TRBD2 covers 14 bases. V lost 1 base, J lost 6 bases, and 6 bases stayed unmatched. The V gene's germline CDR1 is KGHSH and CDR2 LQKENI. This CDR3 region has 17 residues.